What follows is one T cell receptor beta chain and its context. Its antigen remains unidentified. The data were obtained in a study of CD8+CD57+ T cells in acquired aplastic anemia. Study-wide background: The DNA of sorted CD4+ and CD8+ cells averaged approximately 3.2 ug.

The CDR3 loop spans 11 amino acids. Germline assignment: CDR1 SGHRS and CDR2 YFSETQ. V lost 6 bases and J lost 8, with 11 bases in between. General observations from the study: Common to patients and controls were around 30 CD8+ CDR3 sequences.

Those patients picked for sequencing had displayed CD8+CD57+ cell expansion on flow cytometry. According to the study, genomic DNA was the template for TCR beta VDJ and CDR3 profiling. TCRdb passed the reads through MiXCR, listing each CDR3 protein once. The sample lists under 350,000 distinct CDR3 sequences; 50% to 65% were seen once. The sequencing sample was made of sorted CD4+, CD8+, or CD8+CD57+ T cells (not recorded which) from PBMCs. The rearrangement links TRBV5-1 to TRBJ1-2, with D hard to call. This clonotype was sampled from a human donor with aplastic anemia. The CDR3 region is CASTKGSGYTF. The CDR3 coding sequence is TGCGCCAGCACTAAGGGATCCGGCTACACCTTC.